This T cell receptor beta chain was sequenced for a study of blood T cell repertoires in COVID-19 (dated by TCRdb to 2018 to 2021). Study-level background: Collaborator samples came from the United States, Italy and Spain and covered acute and convalescent phases of COVID-19. The material from the prospective study consisted of cDNA or gDNA derived from T cells, B-cell-depleted T cells, or PBMCs. Deeply sampled blood TCRbeta repertoires from subjects exposed to, actively infected with, or recovered from COVID-19 were included in the dataset. A freely available public database, intended as a resource for researchers studying the immune response to SARS-CoV-2, is where the repertoires were released. The samples were drawn from two sources: the first 160 participants of the ongoing ImmuneRACE study, and 950 to 1,500 subjects contributed by 6 global collaborators. Sample metadata almost always included a de-identified subject ID, COVID-19 status, age in years and sex. Where available, HLA class I and class II types were taken from metadata supplied by the sample provider and were not determined by assay-based typing.

CDR1 SGHRS and CDR2 YFSETQ are derived from the germline V gene. From its cysteine to its phenylalanine, the CDR3 spans 12 amino acids. The retained sequence is limited to the CDR3, 36 bases, with the frame set at the first base. V loses 0 bases, J loses 6 bases, and the germline ends lie 4 bases apart. The immunoSEQ Assay, a bias-controlled multiplex PCR, was used to amplify TCRbeta CDR3 regions from genomic DNA. Per the source publication's procedure: Nucleated cell counts per sample were estimated from amplification of reference gene primers within the assay. Sequence reads were collapsed and filtered to measure the absolute abundance of every unique TCRbeta CDR3 rearrangement. For each sample, productive Simpson clonality was calculated as the square root of Simpson's diversity index over productive rearrangements. As stored in TCRdb, this immuneACCESS dataset retains in-frame rearrangements with V and J assigned. A fraction of the clones does not appear; measured against another copy, unresolved V genes explain less than half of the discrepancy, and the remainder lacks a known reason. The DNA gave D and trimming, while V, J and clone size come from that table. Present in this sample are about 85,000 clones, around 90% of which were seen just once. Around 4.5% of the sample belongs to the ten largest clones.

The collaborating institutions used their own protocols to collect whole blood in K2EDTA tubes. Collaborator samples were shipped for TCRbeta analysis as frozen whole blood, isolated PBMCs, or DNA extracted from either sample type. Results and caveats for the whole study, not just this receptor: Clinical and demographic metadata were provided uncurated, with the amount varying by source and participant.

As to this clone: No cognate antigen has been identified for it. No base quality information exists; no much larger clone differs at one position.

The sequence links TRBV5-1 to TRBJ2-1, with the identity of the D gene unclear. Specimen: peripheral blood. This clonotype was sampled from a woman of 80 years or more with active or convalescent COVID-19. The sequenced DNA: TGCGCCAGCAGCTTGGACTTCAATGAGCAGTTCTTC. It is translated as CASSLDFNEQFF.